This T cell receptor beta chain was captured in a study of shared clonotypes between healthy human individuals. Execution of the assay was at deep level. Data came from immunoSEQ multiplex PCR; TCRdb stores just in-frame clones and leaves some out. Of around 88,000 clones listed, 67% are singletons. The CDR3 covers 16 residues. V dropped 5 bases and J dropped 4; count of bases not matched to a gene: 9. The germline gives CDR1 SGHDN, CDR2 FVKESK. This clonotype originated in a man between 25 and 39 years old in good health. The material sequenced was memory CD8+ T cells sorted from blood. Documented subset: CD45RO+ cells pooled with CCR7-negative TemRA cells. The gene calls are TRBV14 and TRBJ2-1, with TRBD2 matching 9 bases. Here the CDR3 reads CASSGLTSGLYNEQFF. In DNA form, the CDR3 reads TGTGCCAGCAGCGGACTCACTAGCGGGTTATACAATGAGCAGTTCTTC.